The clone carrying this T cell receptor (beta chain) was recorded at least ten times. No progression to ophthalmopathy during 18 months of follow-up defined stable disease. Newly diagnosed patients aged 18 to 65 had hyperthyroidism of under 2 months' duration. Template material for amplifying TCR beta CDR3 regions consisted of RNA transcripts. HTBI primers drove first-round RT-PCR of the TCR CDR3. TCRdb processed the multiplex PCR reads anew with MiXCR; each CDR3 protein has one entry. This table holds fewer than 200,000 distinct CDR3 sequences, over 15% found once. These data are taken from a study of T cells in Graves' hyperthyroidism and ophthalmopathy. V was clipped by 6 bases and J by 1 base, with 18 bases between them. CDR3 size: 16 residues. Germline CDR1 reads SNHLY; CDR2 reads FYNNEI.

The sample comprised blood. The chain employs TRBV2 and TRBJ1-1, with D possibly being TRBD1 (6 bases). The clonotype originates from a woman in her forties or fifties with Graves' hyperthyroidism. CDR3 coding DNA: TGTGCCAGCAGGAGGCAGGGGTTAGCACCGAACACTGAAGCTTTCTTT. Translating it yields CASRRQGLAPNTEAFF.